The next 17 T cell receptor beta chains were all read from a single sample in a study of blood T cell repertoires in COVID-19. Only in-frame clones appear in the TCRdb table, and some are missing; sequencing was by immunoSEQ multiplex PCR. The sample shows 200,000 to 300,000 clones, 75% to 90% of them seen only once. The sample comprised PBMCs or T cells enriched from blood (not recorded which). These receptors came from a woman between 40 and 50 years old with acute COVID-19.

The chain joins TRBV7-3 to TRBJ2-1; TRBD2 matches at 9 bases. CDR3 length: 15 residues. Germline loops: CDR1 SGHTA, CDR2 FQGTGA. The V and J ends lost 0 bases and 10 bases, in that order; junction bases with no gene match: 7. The CDR3 DNA reads TGTGCCAGCAGCTTAACGGGACTAGCCGGCCGAGAGCAGTTCTTC. Its protein is CASSLTGLAGREQFF. Looking up the rest from reference TRBV7-3 and TRBJ2-1 gives the full variable domain: GAGVSQTPSNKVTEKGKYVELRCDPISGHTALYWYRQSLGQGPEFLIYFQGTGAADDSGLPNDRFFAVRPEGSVSTLKIQRTERGDSAVYLCASSLTGLAGREQFFGPGTRLTVL.

This chain joins TRBV13 and TRBJ1-4; 9 bases map to TRBD1. Germline CDR1 is PRHDT and CDR2 is FYEKMQ (reference sequence). The ends lost 4 bases at V and 7 bases at J; junction bases unmatched: 7. The CDR3 covers 15 residues. The CDR3 sequence is CASSSNRGPSEKLFF. The CDR3 coding sequence is TGTGCCAGCAGCTCAAACAGGGGGCCTAGTGAAAAACTGTTTTTT.

In DNA form, the CDR3 reads TGCAGCGTTGGACGAGGGAACAATCAGCCCCAGCATTTT. This translates into CSVGRGNNQPQHF. The V gene is TRBV29-1, the J gene TRBJ1-5; D is uncertain. Germline V CDR1 and CDR2: SQVTM, ANQGSEA. CDR3 length: 13 amino acids. V was cut by 4 bases and J by 3 bases, with 10 bases left in between.

V is TRBV6-6 and J is TRBJ2-3; 7 bases map to TRBD2. Germline V gene data show CDR1 as MNHNY and CDR2 as SVGAGI (reference sequence). V was pared by 5 bases and J by 2 bases, with 10 bases of the junction left unmatched. CDR3 size: 16 residues. CDR3 region: CASSLTRTSSTDTQYF. As DNA, the CDR3 is TGTGCCAGCAGTCTCACCAGGACTAGTTCCACAGATACGCAGTATTTT.

The gene calls are TRBV7-2 and TRBJ1-5; D is possibly TRBD1 (6 bases). CDR3 length equals 18 residues. Germline V lookup: CDR1 SGHTA, CDR2 FQGNSA. V was trimmed by 1 base and J by 6 bases, leaving 22 bases between them. CDR3 residues: CASSLGGRAGAGFQPQHF. CDR3 DNA: TGTGCCAGCAGCTTAGGTGGCCGAGCGGGGGCAGGGTTTCAGCCCCAGCATTTT.

The gene calls are TRBV9 and TRBJ2-1, with 11 bases lining up with TRBD2. The germline CDR1 and CDR2 sequences are SGDLS and YYNGEE. V trimming: 4 bases; J trimming: 4 bases; junction bases outside the gene matches: 13. CDR3 size: 18 residues. The CDR3 reads CASSTGLAGSPGYNEQFF. CDR3 nucleotide sequence: TGTGCCAGCAGCACAGGACTAGCGGGCTCCCCGGGGTACAATGAGCAGTTCTTC.

CDR3 in DNA: TGTGCCAGCAGTGAACGGGGACTAGCCTGGGATACGCAGTATTTT. Its protein is CASSERGLAWDTQYF. The chain has TRBV6-1 and TRBJ2-3; 9 bases are shared with TRBD2. Trimming removed 2 bases from V and 6 bases from J; junction bases left unmatched: 6. This CDR3 contains 15 residues. The V gene's germline CDR1 is MNHNS and CDR2 SASEGT.

J is TRBJ2-1 and V is TRBV30; no clear D gene. CDR1 and CDR2 from the germline V gene are GTSNPN and SVGIG (reference sequence). Deletions cut 3 bases from V and 3 bases from J, with 15 bases between. The CDR3 has 15 residues. CDR3 sequence: CAWSTPEVSYNEQFF. Here the CDR3 DNA reads TGTGCCTGGAGCACTCCCGAGGTTAGCTACAATGAGCAGTTCTTC.

V usage is TRBV7-6 and J usage is TRBJ2-2, with 7 bases lining up with TRBD2. The CDR3 length is 17 residues. Unmatched junction bases numbered 14, after V lost 2 bases and J lost 8 bases. Germline V gene sequence: CDR1 SGHVS, CDR2 FNYEAQ. CDR3 nucleotides: TGTGCCAGCAGCTTAAGACTTACTAGCGATACGGCTGGGGAGCTGTTTTTT. Amino acid sequence: CASSLRLTSDTAGELFF.

The J gene is TRBJ2-2, the V gene TRBV9; 8 bases fit TRBD2. Trimming took 1 base from V and 6 from J; bases not matched to a gene: 8. This CDR3 has 16 amino acids. Germline CDR1 SGDLS, CDR2 YYNGEE. The CDR3 DNA follows: TGTGCCAGCAGCGTACTCGTCAGCGGGAGCGCCGGGGAGCTGTTTTTT. Protein product: CASSVLVSGSAGELFF.

Worth noting for this clone: The sample has other DNA sequences that encode this CDR3 too. The chain couples TRBV19 to TRBJ1-1; maybe TRBD1 (5 bases). Per the germline V gene, CDR1 is LNHDA and CDR2 is SQIVND (reference sequence). CDR3 length equals 14 residues. Trimming pared 1 base from V and 0 bases from J, leaving 6 bases between. CDR3 in amino acids: CASSIGRVNTEAFF. Written as DNA, the CDR3 is TGTGCCAGTAGTATAGGCAGGGTGAACACTGAAGCTTTCTTT.

V gene TRBV4-1 combines with J gene TRBJ2-3; 8 bases align to TRBD1. V shed 3 bases, J shed 0 bases, and the junction held 5 bases outside the gene matches. The germline gives CDR1 MGHRA, CDR2 YSYEKL. The CDR3 length is 16 residues. The DNA for the CDR3 is TGCGCCAGCAGCCAGGACAGGGTTGCTAGCACAGATACGCAGTATTTT. Amino acids: CASSQDRVASTDTQYF.

V gene TRBV3-1 (or the pseudogene TRBV3-2) combines with J gene TRBJ2-7; 12 nucleotides align to TRBD2. The CDR3 is made up of 14 amino acids. V dropped 4 bases and J dropped 3; count of bases not matched to a gene: 1. Germline V gene data show CDR1 as LGHDT and CDR2 as YNNKEL (reference sequence). CDR3 DNA sequence: TGTGCCAGCAGCCCTAGCGGGAGGGTCTACGAGCAGTACTTC. Protein: CASSPSGRVYEQYF.

CDR3 region: CASNTGWGTEAFF. DNA for the CDR3: TGTGCCAGCAATACAGGGTGGGGTACTGAAGCTTTCTTT. J is TRBJ1-1 and V is TRBV6-4, with D perhaps matching TRBD1 (6 bases). CDR1 MRHNA and CDR2 SNTAGT come from the germline V gene. The V and J ends lost 7 bases and 5 bases respectively, with 14 bases between them. This CDR3 spans 13 amino acids.

This clone was seen only once. The chain employs TRBV2 and TRBJ2-2, with 14 bases that match TRBD2. With V trimmed by 6 bases and J by 0 bases, 9 bases remained unmatched. The CDR3 consists of 19 residues. The germline CDR1 and CDR2 sequences are SNHLY and FYNNEI. In DNA form, the CDR3 reads TGTGCCAGCAGGACTTTGGGACTAGCGGGAGCCCCGAACACCGGGGAGCTGTTTTTT. Protein sequence: CASRTLGLAGAPNTGELFF.

V gene TRBV10-2 combines with J gene TRBJ1-1; tentatively, D is TRBD1 (6 bases). The CDR3 contains 14 residues. The ends were cut back, 6 bases at V and 3 bases at J, with 14 bases in the middle. Germline CDR1 and CDR2: WSHSY and SAAADI. The CDR3 DNA is TGCGCCAGCAGCCTAGACAGGTGGGACACTGAAGCTTTCTTT. Residues: CASSLDRWDTEAFF.

V usage is TRBV7-9 and J usage is TRBJ2-3; no reliable D call. From germline, CDR1 is SEHNR and CDR2 FQNEAQ (reference sequence). This CDR3 is 10 amino acids long. CDR3 in DNA: TGTGCTGTTCTCACAGATACGCAGTATTTT. Translating it yields CAVLTDTQYF.